This passage covers 30 T cell receptor beta chains from one sample sequenced in a study of T cells in Graves' hyperthyroidism and ophthalmopathy. Researchers amplified the TCR beta CDR3 regions from RNA transcripts. First-round RT-PCR targeting the TCR CDR3 was performed with the HTBI primer set. TCRdb redid the calling of the multiplex PCR reads with MiXCR, one entry per CDR3 protein. The data contain around 200,000 distinct CDR3 sequences, around 19% of them seen just once; the ten biggest clones take up about two fifths. The sample consisted of blood. The receptors derive from a man aged 40-55 years with Graves' hyperthyroidism.

The V call is TRBV29-1, the J call TRBJ1-1; the D is unclear. There are 13 residues in the CDR3. In germline, CDR1 is SQVTM, CDR2 ANQGSEA. Trimming took 4 bases from V and 2 from J, leaving 11 bases between them. The CDR3 sequence is CSVAGGTNTEAFF. CDR3 sequence (DNA): TGCAGCGTTGCGGGTGGCACCAACACTGAAGCTTTCTTT. The full variable domain, its missing parts supplied by reference TRBV29-1 and TRBJ1-1, is SAVISQKPSRDICQRGTSLTIQCQVDSQVTMMFWYRQQPGQSLTLIATANQGSEATYESGFVIDKFPISRPNLTFSTLTVSNMSPEDSSIYLCSVAGGTNTEAFFGQGTRLTVV.

This chain connects TRBV5-6 to TRBJ2-3; 11 bases agree with TRBD2. Germline CDR1 reads SGHDT; CDR2 reads YYEEEE. The CDR3 runs to 16 residues. The V gene end was trimmed by 0 bases and the J gene end by 2 bases; junction bases not matched to a gene: 2. The chain's CDR3 is CASSLGLAGYTDTQYF. The DNA of the CDR3 is TGTGCCAGCAGCTTGGGACTAGCGGGGTACACAGATACGCAGTATTTT. Supplemented by reference TRBV5-6 and TRBJ2-3, the full variable domain reads DAGVTQSPTHLIKTRGQQVTLRCSPKSGHDTVSWYQQALGQGPQFIFQYYEEEERQRGNFPDRFSGHQFPNYSSELNVNALLLGDSALYLCASSLGLAGYTDTQYFGPGTRLTVL.

This clonotype came up a few times. The CDR3 loop reads CSVTWGAQYF. The CDR3 nucleotides are TGCAGCGTCACTTGGGGGGCCCAGTACTTC. The rearrangement uses TRBV29-1 and TRBJ2-5; tentatively, D is TRBD2 (6 bases). The germline V gene has CDR1 SQVTM and CDR2 ANQGSEA. There are 10 residues in the CDR3. The germline V and J ends were trimmed by 6 bases and 9 bases, with 11 bases remaining between them. Full variable domain (rest looked up from reference TRBV29-1 and TRBJ2-5): SAVISQKPSRDICQRGTSLTIQCQVDSQVTMMFWYRQQPGQSLTLIATANQGSEATYESGFVIDKFPISRPNLTFSTLTVSNMSPEDSSIYLCSVTWGAQYFGPGTRLLVL.

The table lists this clonotype with a count of one. The V call is TRBV4-3, the J call TRBJ2-7, with TRBD2 matching 9 bases. Germline V CDR1 and CDR2: LGHNA, YSLEER. The CDR3 has 16 residues. V lost 0 bases and J lost 3; bases outside the gene matches: 6. The CDR3, as DNA: TGCGCCAGCAGCCAAGATTGGCGGGGGGGCCTCTACGAGCAGTACTTC. Protein sequence: CASSQDWRGGLYEQYF.

This clonotype appeared many times. The J gene is TRBJ1-4, the V gene TRBV2, with TRBD1 identical over 9 bases. The ends lost 6 bases at V and 5 bases at J; junction bases unmatched: 4. Germline V gene data show CDR1 as SNHLY and CDR2 as FYNNEI. The CDR3 has 14 amino acids. CDR3 sequence (DNA): TGTGCCAGCAGCTTGACAGGGGGAAATGAAAAACTGTTTTTT. Residues: CASSLTGGNEKLFF.

The gene calls are TRBV7-2 and TRBJ2-1, with 10 bases fitting TRBD2. J gave up 2 bases and V 1 base, and 5 bases lay outside the gene matches. Germline V gives CDR1 SGHTA, CDR2 FQGNSA. The CDR3 consists of 17 residues. CDR3 sequence (DNA): TGTGCCAGCAGCTTAGTAGCGGGGGGAGCCACCTACAATGAGCAGTTCTTC. This gives the protein CASSLVAGGATYNEQFF.

The J gene is TRBJ2-2, the V gene TRBV3-1; 8 positions agree with TRBD2. V trimming: 4 bases; J trimming: 4 bases; junction bases outside the gene matches: 5. CDR1 is LGHDT, CDR2 YNNKEL, per germline (reference sequence). The CDR3 length is 15 residues. CDR3 region: CASSPRGGFTGELFF. The CDR3 DNA sequence: TGTGCCAGCAGCCCCCGGGGGGGATTCACCGGGGAGCTGTTTTTT.

This clonotype was observed at least ten times. The genes are TRBV28 and TRBJ1-1; D possibly corresponds to TRBD1 (5 bases). This CDR3 comprises 14 residues. Trimming removed 6 bases from V and 1 base from J, with 12 bases in between. Germline CDR1 and CDR2: MDHEN and SYDVKM. The chain's CDR3 is CASSPGGENTEAFF. CDR3 coding DNA: TGTGCCAGCAGCCCGGGGGGGGAGAACACTGAAGCTTTCTTT.

The sample holds a few counts of this clonotype. V gene TRBV6-2 or TRBV6-3 combines with J gene TRBJ1-1; D is ambiguous. Per the germline V gene, CDR1 is MNHEY and CDR2 is SVGEGT. This CDR3 is built from 11 residues. Trimming left V 7 bases short and J 1 base short, with 4 bases between. CDR3 protein: CASKENTEAFF. CDR3 nucleotide sequence: TGTGCCAGCAAAGAGAACACTGAAGCTTTCTTT.

This clonotype has ten or more counts. This sequence joins TRBV11-2 and TRBJ1-1, with D unresolved. Germline V gene sequence: CDR1 SGHAT, CDR2 FQNNGV. Trimming removed 2 bases at V and 5 bases at J, with 9 bases between. The CDR3 runs 13 residues. This chain's CDR3 is CASSLNGRTEAFF. The CDR3, as DNA: TGTGCCAGCAGCTTAAACGGGCGGACTGAAGCTTTCTTT.

This clonotype was seen more than once but under ten times. This chain uses TRBV18 with TRBJ1-5; D remains unclear. Trimming stripped 1 base from V and 7 bases from J, with 14 bases between. This CDR3 is 15 amino acids long. Germline V gene lookup returns CDR1 KGHSH and CDR2 LQKENI. Here the CDR3 DNA reads TGTGCCAGCTCACCACAGGACGGACTTGACCAGCCCCAGCATTTT. Its translation: CASSPQDGLDQPQHF.

This clonotype was counted only a few times. This sequence joins TRBV20-1 and TRBJ2-1, with a possible D match to TRBD2 (5 bases). Trimming took 3 bases from V and 10 from J, leaving 7 bases between them. Per germline, CDR1 DFQATT and CDR2 SNEGSKA (reference sequence). This CDR3 spans 10 amino acids. The CDR3 nucleotides are TGCAGTGCTAGTTGGAGGGAGCAGTTCTTC. Its protein product is CSASWREQFF.

The rearrangement uses TRBV20-1 and TRBJ1-4; TRBD1 agrees at 7 bases. The CDR3 extends over 14 amino acids. CDR1 and CDR2 (germline): DFQATT, SNEGSKA (reference sequence). The trim removed 4 bases at V and 8 bases at J, leaving 10 bases unmatched. The CDR3 is CSATPEQGTEKLFF. CDR3 sequence (DNA): TGCAGTGCTACTCCCGAACAGGGGACGGAAAAACTGTTTTTT.

This chain links TRBV6-5 with TRBJ1-2; D remains ambiguous. Germline V gene lookup returns CDR1 MNHEY and CDR2 SVGAGI. The CDR3 spans 15 residues. V lost 0 bases to trimming and J lost 0 bases, with 8 bases between them. For the CDR3, the DNA is TGTGCCAGCAGTTACTCTTGGAAGACTAACTATGGCTACACCTTC. Encoded protein: CASSYSWKTNYGYTF.

Ten or more counts support this clonotype. The J gene is TRBJ2-1, the V gene TRBV12-3 or TRBV12-4, with 7 bases that match TRBD1. V was pared by 6 bases and J by 4 bases, with 3 bases of the junction left unmatched. The CDR3 is made up of 13 amino acids. The CDR3 DNA reads as TGTGCCAGCAGCCAGGGACAGTACAATGAGCAGTTCTTC. The encoded protein is CASSQGQYNEQFF.

The sample holds many counts of this clonotype. The chain employs TRBV7-2 and TRBJ2-3; tentatively, D is TRBD2 (5 bases). The CDR3 has 15 residues. Trimming cost V 1 base and J 0 bases, with 8 bases left between them. CDR1 is SGHTA, CDR2 FQGNSA, per germline. The CDR3 spells CASSLVERSTDTQYF. CDR3 bases: TGTGCCAGCAGCTTAGTGGAGCGGAGCACAGATACGCAGTATTTT.

This clonotype was picked up a small number of times. The chain is built from TRBV19 and TRBJ2-1; D is perhaps TRBD2 (6 bases). The CDR3 length is 17 residues. The ends were cut back, 6 bases at V and 2 bases at J, with 20 bases in the middle. Germline V gene lookup returns CDR1 LNHDA and CDR2 SQIVND (reference sequence). The CDR3 DNA sequence: TGTGCCAGTAGAGTGGCCTTCGGGGGACCCACCTACAATGAGCAGTTCTTC. It encodes CASRVAFGGPTYNEQFF.

Written as DNA, the CDR3 is TGTGCCAGTAGTAACCAGCGGGGGTACTCCTACAATGAGCAGTTCTTC. It codes for CASSNQRGYSYNEQFF. This sequence joins TRBV19 and TRBJ2-1; 8 nucleotides match TRBD2. The CDR3 covers 16 residues. From germline, CDR1 is LNHDA and CDR2 SQIVND (reference sequence). V was clipped by 4 bases and J by 0 bases; unmatched bases: 5.

Only one count was recorded for this clonotype. This may be a read error, as it is one base from a much larger clone. The CDR3 bases are TGCGCCAGCACCGGACTAGCGGGGGGGCACCGGAAGACCCAGTACTTC. It codes for CASTGLAGGHRKTQYF. The chain has TRBV10-2 and TRBJ2-5; 15 nucleotides agree with TRBD2. The V segment lost 7 bases and the J segment 6 bases; nucleotides outside the gene matches: 9. The CDR3 contains 16 residues. Germline-derived CDR1 and CDR2 are WSHSY and SAAADI.

CDR3 nucleotide sequence: TGTGCCAGCAGCTTAAGGATCACAACTAGCGGGAGGGTCACCGGTGAGCAGTACTTC. Its protein is CASSLRITTSGRVTGEQYF. The chain is built from TRBV11-2 and TRBJ2-7; the match to TRBD2 covers 13 bases. This CDR3 contains 19 residues. V was clipped by 2 bases and J by 7 bases; unmatched bases: 17. Germline V gene sequence: CDR1 SGHAT, CDR2 FQNNGV.

The sample holds many counts of this clonotype. The chain carries TRBV7-2 and TRBJ2-3; 9 bases match TRBD1. Germline assignment: CDR1 SGHTA and CDR2 FQGNSA. The length of the CDR3 is 16 residues. The junction had 7 bases not matched to a gene; V was cut back by 3 bases and J by 3 bases. CDR3 DNA: TGTGCCAGCAGCTTCCCGACAGGGGGTTCGACAGATACGCAGTATTTT. It translates to CASSFPTGGSTDTQYF.

The CDR3 DNA reads TGTGCCAGCAGTTACGTTGGGACAGGGACCATGAACACTGAAGCTTTCTTT. This sequence encodes CASSYVGTGTMNTEAFF. V usage is TRBV12-3 or TRBV12-4 and J usage is TRBJ1-1; 9 bases align to TRBD1. CDR3 length: 17 amino acids. J lost 0 bases, V lost 4 bases, and 9 bases had no gene match.

This clonotype was recorded many times. This rearrangement joins TRBV5-1 to TRBJ2-7, with 8 positions matching TRBD1. Germline assignment: CDR1 SGHRS and CDR2 YFSETQ. The CDR3 loop spans 16 amino acids. The J segment lost 0 bases and the V segment lost 3 bases, leaving 8 bases of the junction unmatched. The CDR3 nucleotides are TGCGCCAGCAGCTACGACAGGGGCATTAGCTCCTACGAGCAGTACTTC. Protein sequence: CASSYDRGISSYEQYF.

The J gene is TRBJ2-4, the V gene TRBV12-3 or TRBV12-4, with a tentative D call TRBD1 (5 bases). The CDR3 is made up of 14 amino acids. Trimming took 7 bases from V and 0 from J, leaving 10 bases between them. The CDR3 region has the DNA TGTGCCAGCACCTTTAGGGGAGCCAAAAACATTCAGTACTTC. This sequence encodes CASTFRGAKNIQYF.

In its sample, this clonotype was seen many times. This sequence joins TRBV6-5 and TRBJ1-1; D remains unclear. CDR3 size: 13 residues. Trimming took off 3 bases at V and 8 bases at J, with 13 bases between the two ends. CDR1 and CDR2 (germline): MNHEY, SVGAGI. The CDR3 is CASSYQSGEEAFF. As DNA, the CDR3 is TGTGCCAGCAGTTATCAGAGCGGGGAGGAAGCTTTCTTT.

Many counts were recorded for this clonotype. The V and J genes are TRBV5-6 and TRBJ2-7; TRBD1 agrees at 10 bases. Germline V gene data show CDR1 as SGHDT and CDR2 as YYEEEE. The junction had 5 bases not matched to a gene; V was cut back by 4 bases and J by 4 bases. CDR3 length: 14 residues. CDR3 bases: TGTGCCAGCAGCATCGGGACAGGGGCGTACGAGCAGTACTTC. This gives the protein CASSIGTGAYEQYF.

Only a few counts were recorded for this clonotype. The CDR3 DNA reads TGTGCCAGCAGATCGGGTGGGGGCAATCAGCCCCAGCATTTT. It encodes CASRSGGGNQPQHF. The rearrangement links TRBV6-5 to TRBJ1-5, with D hard to call. CDR1 is MNHEY, CDR2 SVGAGI, per germline. The V end lost 6 bases, the J end lost 2 bases, and 11 bases lay between the germline ends. The CDR3 runs to 14 residues.

This clonotype was seen repeatedly, ten times or more. V and J are TRBV11-2 and TRBJ1-1; no definite D call. CDR1 is SGHAT, CDR2 FQNNGV, per germline. V shed 0 bases and J shed 0 bases, with 11 bases lying between them. The CDR3 consists of 16 residues. CDR3 loop: CASSLESWRMNTEAFF. For the CDR3, the DNA is TGTGCCAGCAGCTTAGAAAGCTGGCGGATGAACACTGAAGCTTTCTTT.

As concerns this clonotype: This clone may be a read error of a much larger clone one base away. The chain joins TRBV20-1 to TRBJ2-5; TRBD2 aligns across 7 bases. Per the germline V gene, CDR1 is DFQATT and CDR2 is SNEGSKA (reference sequence). The CDR3 loop spans 15 amino acids. V was clipped by 4 bases and J by 3 bases; unmatched bases: 11. The CDR3 region has the DNA TGCAGTGCTAAAGATCCGAGGCTAGCGGAAGAGACCCAGTACTTC. Its protein product is CSAKDPRLAEETQYF.

J is TRBJ2-3 and V is TRBV7-6; TRBD1 agrees at 11 bases. CDR1 SGHVS and CDR2 FNYEAQ come from the germline V gene. The CDR3 consists of 16 residues. J lost 4 bases, V lost 4 bases, and 7 bases had no gene match. For the CDR3, the DNA is TGTGCCAGCAGCTCTGGACAGGGGGCTTCCGCAGATACGCAGTATTTT. As protein: CASSSGQGASADTQYF. Using reference TRBV7-6 and TRBJ2-3 for the parts outside the CDR3, the full variable domain is GAGVSQSPRYKVTKRGQDVALRCDPISGHVSLYWYRQALGQGPEFLTYFNYEAQQDKSGLPNDRFSAERPEGSISTLTIQRTEQRDSAMYRCASSSGQGASADTQYFGPGTRLTVL.